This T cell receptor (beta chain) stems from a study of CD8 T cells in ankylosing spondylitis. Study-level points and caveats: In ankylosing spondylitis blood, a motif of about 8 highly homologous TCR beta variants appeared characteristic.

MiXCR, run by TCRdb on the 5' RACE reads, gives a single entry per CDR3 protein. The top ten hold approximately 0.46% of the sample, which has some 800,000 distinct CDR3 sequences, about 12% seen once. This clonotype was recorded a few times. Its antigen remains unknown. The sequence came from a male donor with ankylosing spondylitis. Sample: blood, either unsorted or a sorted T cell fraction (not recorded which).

As DNA, the CDR3 is TGTGCCAGCAGTTATACCGGGCTAGTCAAAGAGACCCAGTACTTC. It specifies CASSYTGLVKETQYF. The V gene is TRBV28, the J gene TRBJ2-5; no clear D. CDR1 and CDR2 from the germline V gene are MDHEN and SYDVKM. Trimming left V 4 bases short and J 3 bases short, with 15 bases between. The CDR3 runs 15 residues.